The 32 T cell receptor beta chains in this list originate from one sample, sequenced in a study of monozygotic twins with inflammatory bowel disease. One entry per CDR3 protein, without DNA, is what TCRdb gives after re-calling the 5' RACE reads. Reported are some 170,000 distinct CDR3 sequences; the ten largest clones contain 7.4%. Sequencing input: blood. These TCRs come from a human donor with ulcerative colitis or Crohn's disease, or a healthy co-twin of an affected twin (not recorded which).

The V call is TRBV5-4, the J call TRBJ2-1; TCRdb reports TRBD2, a call that lacks DNA to check it against. CDR1 is SGHNT, CDR2 YYREEE, per germline (reference sequence). The CDR3 length is 13 residues. The CDR3 loop reads CASNSAGDNEQFF.

The chain combines TRBV6-2 or TRBV6-3 with TRBJ1-1; TCRdb's D gene call, TRBD1, goes unchecked for lack of DNA. The CDR3 is made up of 12 amino acids. Per germline, CDR1 MNHEY and CDR2 SVGEGT. CDR3: CASSLGQLEAFF.

The CDR3 sequence is CASSQSGGSYNEQFF. The genes are TRBV5-1 and TRBJ2-1. The CDR3 extends over 15 amino acids. The germline V gene encodes CDR1 SGHRS and CDR2 YFSETQ.

V and J are TRBV5-1 and TRBJ1-2. The CDR3 loop spans 13 amino acids. Germline CDR1 and CDR2: SGHRS and YFSETQ. CDR3 residues: CASKVEGNYGYTF.

The chain has TRBV7-2 and TRBJ2-3. The germline V gene encodes CDR1 SGHTA and CDR2 FQGNSA. This CDR3 has 14 residues. The CDR3 loop is CATSPTRSTDTQYF.

This chain links TRBV28 with TRBJ2-7; TCRdb proposes TRBD2, but this gene call is untestable without DNA. CDR3 size: 15 residues. CDR1 and CDR2 (germline): MDHEN, SYDVKM. This CDR3 is CASSLRTSGSGEQYF.

The V call is TRBV20-1, the J call TRBJ2-7; the TRBD1 assignment by TCRdb is unverifiable without DNA. The germline V gene encodes CDR1 DFQATT and CDR2 SNEGSKA (reference sequence). The CDR3 has 14 residues. The chain's CDR3 is CSARVGTGSYEQYF.

The gene calls are TRBV10-2 and TRBJ2-3; the D gene TCRdb calls, TRBD1, cannot be checked with no DNA. The CDR3 runs 14 residues. CDR1 is WSHSY, CDR2 SAAADI, per germline. This CDR3 reads CASGVRQGKDTQYF.

The rearrangement uses TRBV12-3 or TRBV12-4 and TRBJ2-7; the TCRdb call, TRBD2, lacks DNA for checking. The CDR3 consists of 15 residues. CDR3: CASSFGPSGNYEQYF.

The CDR3 sequence: CASSKWGLWGRHNEKLFF. The chain couples TRBV21-1 to TRBJ1-4. TRBV21-1 has pseudogene status. There are 18 residues in the CDR3.

The chain joins TRBV7-2 to TRBJ2-1. The CDR3 has 13 amino acids. Germline lookup yields CDR1 SGHTA and CDR2 FQGNSA. This CDR3 reads CASSLEVGNEQFF.

The V gene is TRBV6-5, the J gene TRBJ2-7; with no DNA, the TCRdb D assignment of TRBD1 cannot be verified. The CDR3 loop spans 14 amino acids. Germline values: CDR1 MNHEY, CDR2 SVGAGI. Here the CDR3 reads CASSSRPGHAEQYF.

The rearrangement joins TRBV5-1 to TRBJ1-6; the D gene TCRdb calls, TRBD1, cannot be checked with no DNA. In germline, CDR1 is SGHRS, CDR2 YFSETQ. The CDR3 runs to 15 residues. The chain's CDR3 is CASRRGGQYNSPLHF.

The V and J genes are TRBV7-6 and TRBJ2-7; TCRdb designates TRBD1, a call that cannot be tested without DNA. CDR1 and CDR2 (germline): SGHVS, FNYEAQ. This CDR3 has 15 residues. CDR3 residues: CASSLERDGTYEQYF.

The gene calls are TRBV7-3 and TRBJ2-2; as DNA is missing, the TRBD2 call by TCRdb cannot be tested. The length of the CDR3 is 16 residues. The germline V gene encodes CDR1 SGHTA and CDR2 FQGTGA. This CDR3 reads CASSLNAGVGTGELFF.

The chain couples TRBV7-2 to TRBJ1-6. Germline V lookup: CDR1 SGHTA, CDR2 FQGNSA. The CDR3 is made up of 14 amino acids. CDR3 in amino acids: CACSRDSYNSPLHF.

The chain employs TRBV3-1 and TRBJ2-1; TCRdb returns TRBD1, unconfirmable since there is no DNA. In germline, CDR1 is LGHDT, CDR2 YNNKEL (reference sequence). This CDR3 region has 15 residues. CDR3: CASSQARGPYNEQFF.

The rearrangement links TRBV6-2 or TRBV6-3 to TRBJ1-2; TCRdb's D gene call, TRBD1, goes unchecked for lack of DNA. The CDR3 covers 17 residues. Per the germline V gene, CDR1 is MNHEY and CDR2 is SVGEGT. The CDR3 sequence: CASSARPGPGLSYGYTF.

CDR3 in amino acids: CASSPSGSINEQFF. The V call is TRBV27, the J call TRBJ2-1; TCRdb proposes TRBD2, but this gene call is untestable without DNA. Germline CDR1 is MNHEY and CDR2 is SMNVEV (reference sequence). The CDR3 extends over 14 amino acids.

The chain's CDR3 is CASTPEAGNSNQPQHF. The rearrangement joins TRBV19 to TRBJ1-5; TCRdb proposes TRBD1, but this gene call is untestable without DNA. Germline V gene sequence: CDR1 LNHDA, CDR2 SQIVND (reference sequence). The CDR3 extends over 16 amino acids.

V and J are TRBV18 and TRBJ1-5; the TCRdb call, TRBD1, lacks DNA for checking. The germline V gene encodes CDR1 KGHSH and CDR2 LQKENI. CDR3 length: 14 residues. The CDR3: CASSPLPGNQPQHF.

V and J are TRBV10-3 and TRBJ2-1; TCRdb selects TRBD1, and the lack of DNA leaves this call unchecked. This CDR3 comprises 14 residues. Looked up from germline, CDR1 is ENHRY and CDR2 is SYGVKD. The CDR3 here is CAINPGQVTEEQFF.

The rearrangement joins TRBV18 to TRBJ2-3; the TRBD2 assignment by TCRdb is unverifiable without DNA. Germline values: CDR1 KGHSH, CDR2 LQKENI. The CDR3 is 16 residues long. The CDR3 loop reads CASSPVRLAGTDTQYF.

The chain recombines TRBV5-1 with TRBJ2-1. The germline gives CDR1 SGHRS, CDR2 YFSETQ. The CDR3 loop spans 13 amino acids. The CDR3 region is CASSLPNYNEQFF. The full variable domain, completed using reference TRBV5-1 and TRBJ2-1, is KAGVTQTPRYLIKTRGQQVTLSCSPISGHRSVSWYQQTPGQGLQFLFEYFSETQRNKGNFPGRFSGRQFSNSRSEMNVSTLELGDSALYLCASSLPNYNEQFFGPGTRLTVL.

The chain recombines TRBV7-9 with TRBJ1-6; TCRdb picks TRBD1, but there is no DNA to check that call. This CDR3 is 14 amino acids long. From germline, CDR1 is SEHNR and CDR2 FQNEAQ (reference sequence). The CDR3 region is CASTPSGNNSPLHF.

CDR3 sequence reads: CASSLRVLGSYNEQFF. V gene TRBV27 combines with J gene TRBJ2-1; the D gene TCRdb calls, TRBD2, cannot be checked with no DNA. The CDR3 is made up of 16 amino acids. CDR1 MNHEY and CDR2 SMNVEV come from the germline V gene (reference sequence).

The rearrangement links TRBV20-1 to TRBJ2-5; the D call of TRBD2 rests on TCRdb alone, since no DNA is present to check it. Per the germline V gene, CDR1 is DFQATT and CDR2 is SNEGSKA (reference sequence). The CDR3 consists of 16 residues. The CDR3 sequence is CSAREGLAGSQETQYF.

The chain employs TRBV5-5 and TRBJ2-7. Germline-derived CDR1 and CDR2 are SGHKS and YYEKEE (reference sequence). The CDR3 is made up of 16 amino acids. CDR3 protein: CASSLVSGDPREKQYF.

The J gene is TRBJ1-1, the V gene TRBV9; TCRdb lists TRBD1, though no DNA is available to test this call. Per the germline V gene, CDR1 is SGDLS and CDR2 is YYNGEE. The CDR3 length is 15 residues. Here the CDR3 reads CASSVEVRGNTEAFF.

The rearrangement joins TRBV2 to TRBJ2-2; TCRdb's D call of TRBD1 is untestable without DNA. The CDR3 runs 14 residues. Germline-derived CDR1 and CDR2 are SNHLY and FYNNEI. The CDR3 sequence: CASSARERGGELFF.

This chain links TRBV7-9 with TRBJ2-1; TCRdb's D call, TRBD2, is unchecked because there is no DNA. This CDR3 comprises 15 residues. CDR1 is SEHNR, CDR2 FQNEAQ, per germline (reference sequence). The CDR3 spells CASSPRLAGDNEQFF.

V usage is TRBV10-3 and J usage is TRBJ2-5; TCRdb designates TRBD1, a call that cannot be tested without DNA. Germline V CDR1 and CDR2: ENHRY, SYGVKD. The CDR3 sequence is 15 residues long. The CDR3 region is CAISDRDRVRETQYF.